This entry is about one T cell receptor beta chain. Its antigen remains unidentified. The sample belongs to a study of cytomegalovirus exposure and HLA in healthy donors. Study as a whole: The roughly 100 million unique TCR beta sequences, from around 200 million T cells, were found by an earlier analysis.

There are 13 residues in the CDR3. CDR1 is SEHNR, CDR2 FQNEAQ, per germline (reference sequence). Trimming removed 11 bases from V and 2 bases from J, with 16 bases in between. Overall study results and limits: Presence/absence analyses assumed roughly uniform sequencing depth across donors. In an earlier analysis, productive rearrangement rates for most beta V segments clustered near 87% or 30%. A later analysis found TCR association rates differed by HLA locus, highest for DRB1 and lowest for HLA-C.

PCR involved 60 Vbeta and 13 Jbeta primers. Some clones are missing from TCRdb's copy, which holds only in-frame ones; the method was immunoSEQ multiplex PCR. The sample consists of 200,000 to 250,000 clones, around 80% of them appearing once. The material sequenced was PBMCs. The clonotype comes from a man aged 25-40 years in good health and CMV-seronegative. The chain couples TRBV7-9 to TRBJ2-7; D possibly corresponds to TRBD1 (6 bases). The CDR3 spells CAAGQGSPYEQYF. The CDR3 nucleotides are TGTGCCGCCGGGCAGGGGTCCCCCTACGAGCAGTACTTC. The entire variable domain, with the rest obtained from reference TRBV7-9 and TRBJ2-7, is as follows: DTGVSQNPRHKITKRGQNVTFRCDPISEHNRLYWYRQTLGQGPEFLTYFQNEAQLEKSRLLSDRFSAERPKGSFSTLEIQRTEQGDSAMYLCAAGQGSPYEQYFGPGTRLTVT.